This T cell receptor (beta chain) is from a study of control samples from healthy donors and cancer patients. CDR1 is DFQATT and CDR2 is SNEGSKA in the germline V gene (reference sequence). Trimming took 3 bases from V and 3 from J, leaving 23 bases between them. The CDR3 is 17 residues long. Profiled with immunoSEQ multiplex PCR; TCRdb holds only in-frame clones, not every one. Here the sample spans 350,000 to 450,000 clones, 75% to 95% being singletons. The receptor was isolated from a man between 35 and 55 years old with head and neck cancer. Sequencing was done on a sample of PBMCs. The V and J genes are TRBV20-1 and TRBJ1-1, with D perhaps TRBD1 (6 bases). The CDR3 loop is CSASLGSPVDSHTEAFF. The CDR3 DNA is TGCAGTGCTAGTTTAGGGAGCCCCGTGGACAGTCACACTGAAGCTTTCTTT.